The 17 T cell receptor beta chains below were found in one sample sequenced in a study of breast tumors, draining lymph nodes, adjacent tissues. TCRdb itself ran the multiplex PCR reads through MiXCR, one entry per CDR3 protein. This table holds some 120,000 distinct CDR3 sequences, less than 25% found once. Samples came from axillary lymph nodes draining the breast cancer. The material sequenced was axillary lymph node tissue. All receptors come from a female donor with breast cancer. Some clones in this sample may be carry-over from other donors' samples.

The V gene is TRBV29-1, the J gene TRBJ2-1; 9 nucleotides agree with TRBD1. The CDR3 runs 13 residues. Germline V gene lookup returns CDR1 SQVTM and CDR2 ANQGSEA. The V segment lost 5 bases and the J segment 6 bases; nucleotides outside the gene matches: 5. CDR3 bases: TGCAGCGTTCCGGGACAGGGTACCAATGAGCAGTTCTTC. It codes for CSVPGQGTNEQFF.

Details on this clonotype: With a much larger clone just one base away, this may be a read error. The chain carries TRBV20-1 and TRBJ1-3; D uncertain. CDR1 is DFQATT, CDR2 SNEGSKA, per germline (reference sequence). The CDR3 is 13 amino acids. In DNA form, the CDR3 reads TGCAGTGCTAGAACCGGGATGGGAGACACCGTATATTTT. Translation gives CSARTGMGDTVYF.

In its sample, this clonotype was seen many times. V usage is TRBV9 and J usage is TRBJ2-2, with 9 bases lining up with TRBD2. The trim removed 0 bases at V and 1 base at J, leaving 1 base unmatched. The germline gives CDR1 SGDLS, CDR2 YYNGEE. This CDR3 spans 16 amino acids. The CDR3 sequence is CASSVGSGRNTGELFF. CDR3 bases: TGTGCCAGCAGCGTAGGTAGCGGGAGGAACACCGGGGAGCTGTTTTTT.

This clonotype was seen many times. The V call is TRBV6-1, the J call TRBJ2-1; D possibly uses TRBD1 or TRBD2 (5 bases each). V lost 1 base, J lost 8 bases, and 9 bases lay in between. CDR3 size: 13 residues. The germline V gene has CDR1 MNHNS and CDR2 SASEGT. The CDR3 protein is CASSEELGDEQFF. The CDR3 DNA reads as TGTGCCAGCAGTGAAGAGTTGGGGGATGAGCAGTTCTTC.

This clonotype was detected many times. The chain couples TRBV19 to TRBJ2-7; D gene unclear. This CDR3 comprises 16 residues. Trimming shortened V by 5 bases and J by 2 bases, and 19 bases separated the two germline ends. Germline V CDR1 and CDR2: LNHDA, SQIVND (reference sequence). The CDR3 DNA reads TGTGCCAGTAGTTTTACCCACAGCTCCCATACCTACGAGCAGTACTTC. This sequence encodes CASSFTHSSHTYEQYF. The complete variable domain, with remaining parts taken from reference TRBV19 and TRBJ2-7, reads DGGITQSPKYLFRKEGQNVTLSCEQNLNHDAMYWYRQDPGQGLRLIYYSQIVNDFQKGDIAEGYSVSREKKESFPLTVTSAQKNPTAFYLCASSFTHSSHTYEQYFGPGTRLTVT.

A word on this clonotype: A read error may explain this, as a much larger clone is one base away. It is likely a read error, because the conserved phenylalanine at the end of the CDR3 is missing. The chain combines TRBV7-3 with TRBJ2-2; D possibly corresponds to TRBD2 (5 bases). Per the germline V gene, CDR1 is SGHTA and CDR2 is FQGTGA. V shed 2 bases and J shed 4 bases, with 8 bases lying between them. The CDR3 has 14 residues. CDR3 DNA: TGTGCCAGCAGCTTAGCGGGTGCCACCGGGGAGCTGTTTGTT. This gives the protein CASSLAGATGELFV.

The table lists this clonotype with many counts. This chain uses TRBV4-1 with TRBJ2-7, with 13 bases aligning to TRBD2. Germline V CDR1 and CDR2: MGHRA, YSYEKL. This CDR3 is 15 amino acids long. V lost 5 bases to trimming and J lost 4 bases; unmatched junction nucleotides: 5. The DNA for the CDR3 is TGCGCCAGCAGCGGACTAGCGGGAGACGGATACGAGCAGTACTTC. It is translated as CASSGLAGDGYEQYF.

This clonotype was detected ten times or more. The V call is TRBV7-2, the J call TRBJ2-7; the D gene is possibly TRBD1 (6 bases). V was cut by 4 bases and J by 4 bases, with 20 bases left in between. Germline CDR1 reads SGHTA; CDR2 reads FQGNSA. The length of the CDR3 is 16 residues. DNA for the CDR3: TGTGCCAGCAGCTCGAGAGGGGGTAGCCTTAAATACGAGCAGTACTTC. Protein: CASSSRGGSLKYEQYF.

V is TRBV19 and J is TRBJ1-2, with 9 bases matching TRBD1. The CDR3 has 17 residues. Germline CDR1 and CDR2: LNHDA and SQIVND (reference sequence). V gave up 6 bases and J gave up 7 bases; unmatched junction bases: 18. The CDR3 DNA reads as TGTGCCAGTAGCTTATCTCGGGACAGGGAAGCCTTTCTTGGCTACACCTTC. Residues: CASSLSRDREAFLGYTF.

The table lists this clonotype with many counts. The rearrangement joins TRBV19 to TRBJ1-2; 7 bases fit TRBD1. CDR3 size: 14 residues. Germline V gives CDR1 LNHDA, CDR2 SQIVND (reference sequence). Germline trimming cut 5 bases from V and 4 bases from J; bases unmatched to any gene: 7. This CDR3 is CASSARDSTYGYTF. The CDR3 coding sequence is TGTGCCAGTAGTGCCCGGGACAGTACCTATGGCTACACCTTC.

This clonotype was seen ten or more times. The CDR3 reads CASSSGRGMTDTQYF. CDR3 in DNA: TGTGCCAGCAGTTCGGGCAGGGGTATGACAGATACGCAGTATTTT. The chain uses TRBV6-5 and TRBJ2-3, with D tentatively TRBD1 (6 bases). The CDR3 is 15 amino acids. V was cut by 4 bases and J by 3 bases, with 14 bases left in between. Germline V CDR1 and CDR2: MNHEY, SVGAGI.

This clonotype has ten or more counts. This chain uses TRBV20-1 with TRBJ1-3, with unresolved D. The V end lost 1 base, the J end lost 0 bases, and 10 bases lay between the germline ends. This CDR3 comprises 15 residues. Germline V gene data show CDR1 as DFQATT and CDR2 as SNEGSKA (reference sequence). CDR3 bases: TGCAGTGCTAGAGTCGAGGCCATCTCTGGAAACACCATATATTTT. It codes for CSARVEAISGNTIYF.

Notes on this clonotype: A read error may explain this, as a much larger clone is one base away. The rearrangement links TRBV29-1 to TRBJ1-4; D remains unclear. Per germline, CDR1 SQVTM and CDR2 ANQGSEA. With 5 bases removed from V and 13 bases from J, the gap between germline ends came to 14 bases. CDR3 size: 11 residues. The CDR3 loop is CSVSIAGRLFF. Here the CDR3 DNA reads TGCAGCGTTAGTATAGCCGGAAGACTGTTTTTT.

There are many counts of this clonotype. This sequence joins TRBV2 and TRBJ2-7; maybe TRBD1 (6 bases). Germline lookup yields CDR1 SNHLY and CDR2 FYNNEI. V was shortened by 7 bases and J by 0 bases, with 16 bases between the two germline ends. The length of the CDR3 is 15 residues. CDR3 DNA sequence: TGTGCCAGCATCGGTCTGGACAGAAGCTCCTACGAGCAGTACTTC. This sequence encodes CASIGLDRSSYEQYF.

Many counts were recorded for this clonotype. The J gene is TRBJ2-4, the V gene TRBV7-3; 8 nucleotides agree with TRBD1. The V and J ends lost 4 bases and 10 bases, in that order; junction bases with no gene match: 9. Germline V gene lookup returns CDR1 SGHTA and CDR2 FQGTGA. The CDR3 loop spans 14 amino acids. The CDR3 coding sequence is TGTGCCAGCAGCTCCTTCGGACAGGGCGGTATTCAGTACTTC. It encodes CASSSFGQGGIQYF.

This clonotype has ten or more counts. The CDR3 spells CASSYGTSYGYTF. The CDR3 coding sequence is TGTGCCAGCAGTTACGGGACCAGCTATGGCTACACCTTC. The V call is TRBV6-5, the J call TRBJ1-2, with D tentatively TRBD1 (5 bases). V lost 2 bases and J 4 bases, leaving 8 bases between the germline ends. Germline V lookup: CDR1 MNHEY, CDR2 SVGAGI. The CDR3 runs to 13 residues.

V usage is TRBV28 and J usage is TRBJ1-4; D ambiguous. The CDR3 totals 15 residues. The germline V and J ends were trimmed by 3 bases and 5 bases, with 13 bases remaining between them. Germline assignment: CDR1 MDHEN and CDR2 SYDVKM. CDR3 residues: CASSFGRVGNEKLFF. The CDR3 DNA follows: TGTGCCAGCAGTTTTGGCCGGGTAGGGAATGAAAAACTGTTTTTT.